This T cell receptor beta chain was documented in a study of beta chain features in type 1 diabetes (dated by TCRdb to the late 2010s). Looking at the study overall: Mean age, gender distribution, total cell number and subset yield were not different between patients and healthy donors. A total of roughly 99,000,000 sorted cells were examined across all samples, and the number of cells per subset was strongly correlated with RNA yield. The study compared the TCRB repertoires of sorted circulating CD4+ T cell subsets in recently diagnosed type 1 diabetes patients with those in matched healthy donors. Regulatory and stem cell-like memory subsets were obtained from only 8 patients and roughly eight healthy donors, while naive and central memory subsets were obtained from all 30 or so donors.

This clone came up a few times. Its binding antigen is unknown. No per-base quality is available; no much larger clone lies one base away. Taken from cysteine to phenylalanine, the CDR3 has 15 residues. The retained sequence is limited to the CDR3, 45 bases, with the frame set at the first base. Germline trimming amounts to 2 bases on V and 2 bases on J, with 3 as the count of junction bases outside the gene matches. Via the germline V gene (reference sequence), CDR1 is SGHNT and CDR2 YYREEE. Results the study describes overall, beyond this receptor: Only small numbers of individuals were included in the HLA sub-analyses, which left unresolved whether HLA type had any influence on TCRB rearrangement. PCR might favor shorter templates, but patient and control samples were amplified and corrected together, so any skew would affect both groups equally. Because cDNA rather than genomic DNA was sequenced, highly expressing activated cells could have been over-represented, although no difference in activation and CD3 levels was found between groups. The naive, central memory and regulatory TCRB repertoires appeared to resemble one another more closely among patients than among healthy donors. Patients with type 1 diabetes made fewer insertions and deleted more nucleotides at VDJ recombination sites, implying thymic rearrangement abnormalities. In all four CD4+ subsets, TCRB CDR3 length was moderately but significantly shorter in type 1 diabetes patients.

Each donor gave one peripheral blood draw, averaging approximately 120 mL, which was collected into heparinised tubes. Using a panel that included CD45RO, CCR7, CD25, CD127, CD95 and CD27, naive, central memory, regulatory and stem cell-like memory CD4+ T cells were sorted on a BD FACSAria II. A purity above 98% was achieved for all sorted populations. PBMCs were separated immediately by Lymphoprep density gradient centrifugation and were stained directly, without being cultured. To minimize batch effects, samples were stained and sorted in pairs, one healthy donor with one patient per experiment. The entire isolated RNA was reverse transcribed using the High Capacity cDNA Reverse Transcription Kit, and thus expressed TCRB transcripts were sequenced. Deep immunoSEQ sequencing was performed on naive, central memory and regulatory T cell samples, with an average of around 3.4 million total reads per sample. Sorted cells were lysed in RLT buffer, and RNA was extracted using DNase-treated RNeasy Micro or Mini kits according to cell number. To prevent cross-contamination, each cell subset was processed individually, whereas patient and healthy donor samples were processed jointly. TCRB sequences were amplified from cDNA with the immunoSEQ multiplex PCR, producing 87-bp fragments spanning the CDR3 region. Amplicons were sequenced on the Illumina HiSeq platform. The authors processed their data as follows. Synthetic template baselines were used to correct PCR bias computationally, reads within Hamming distance 2 were collapsed together, and singletons that could not be merged were discarded. Reads were aligned against IMGT to assign V, D and J genes, CDR3 length and insertions or deletions at six rearrangement sites. Clonotype counts were normalized to sorted cell number within each subset before computing true diversity and Gini coefficients with the tcR R package. Repertoire sharing was quantified using the overlap coefficient calculated on TCRB nucleotide sequences. As a proxy for the pre-selection repertoire, out-of-frame TCRB sequences from naive cells were analyzed. The table comes from immuneACCESS by way of TCRdb, which keeps in-frame sequences with V and J called. Part of the clones is missing from these tables; in studies checked, under half for an unresolved V gene and the rest for unknown reasons. D and trimming come from the DNA, and the V and J calls and clone size come from that table. Within this sample are about 300,000 clones, with roughly 14% of them counted one time only. The top ten clones comprise 0.015% of the sample.

Sequenced: naive CD4+ T cells from blood. This specimen's cell subset or site label, interpreted: true naive CD4+ T cells. This sequence was found in a woman aged 18-29 years with type 1 diabetes. This chain is built from TRBV5-4 and TRBJ2-1; 8 central nucleotides agree with TRBD2. In nucleotide form, the sequence is TGTGCCAGCAGCTTAGCGGGAGTAGCCTACAATGAGCAGTTCTTC. Its product reads: CASSLAGVAYNEQFF.